The 21 T cell receptor beta chains presented below share a single source sample, sequenced in a study of blood T cells in healthy people across ages. Primers used in a second PCR of roughly 6 to 11 cycles were a sample-barcoded 5' primer and a J-beta primer mix. TCRdb ran MiXCR on the 5' RACE reads and lists one entry per CDR3 protein. The sample has about 1.8 million distinct CDR3 sequences, 40% to 55% seen once; the top ten hold 2.1%. Sequenced material: blood. The receptors here all came from a woman between 35 and 50 years old in good health.

Only a few counts were recorded for this clonotype. The genes are TRBV4-3 and TRBJ2-3, with D hard to call. Looked up from germline, CDR1 is LGHNA and CDR2 is YSLEER. CDR3 length: 15 amino acids. V shed 3 bases and J shed 4 bases, with 14 bases lying between them. The CDR3 coding sequence is TGCGCCAGCAGCCACGGCCAAGGCTGGGCAGATACGCAGTATTTT. Its translation: CASSHGQGWADTQYF.

This chain links TRBV7-9 with TRBJ2-5, with D possibly being TRBD2 (7 bases). Germline V lookup: CDR1 SEHNR, CDR2 FQNEAQ (reference sequence). V was cut by 6 bases and J by 11 bases, with 25 bases left in between. CDR3 length: 15 amino acids. In DNA, the CDR3 is TGTGCCAGCAGGGGAGGGGGGGGCTCCTACAATGAGCAGTACTTC. It translates to CASRGGGGSYNEQYF. The full variable domain, in which reference TRBV7-9 and TRBJ2-5 provide the parts outside the CDR3, is DTGVSQNPRHKITKRGQNVTFRCDPISEHNRLYWYRQTLGQGPEFLTYFQNEAQLEKSRLLSDRFSAERPKGSFSTLEIQRTEQGDSAMYLCASRGGGGSYNEQYFGPGTRLLVL.

The gene calls are TRBV5-1 and TRBJ2-1, with D maybe TRBD2 (6 bases). The CDR3 extends over 14 amino acids. CDR1 is SGHRS and CDR2 is YFSETQ in the germline V gene. V was clipped by 0 bases and J by 10 bases, with 14 bases between them. For the CDR3, the DNA is TGCGCCAGCAGCTTGGAAGCTAGCGCCGACGAGCAGTTCTTC. It encodes CASSLEASADEQFF.

The rearrangement links TRBV5-1 to TRBJ2-6, with 9 bases fitting TRBD1. The V gene's germline CDR1 is SGHRS and CDR2 YFSETQ. CDR3 length: 17 amino acids. Trimming cost V 4 bases and J 3 bases; bases outside gene matches: 8. The CDR3 protein is CASSHGQGTGGANVLTF. CDR3 DNA sequence: TGCGCCAGCAGCCATGGACAGGGGACTGGTGGGGCCAACGTCCTGACTTTC. Together with reference TRBV5-1 and TRBJ2-6, the CDR3 gives the full variable domain: KAGVTQTPRYLIKTRGQQVTLSCSPISGHRSVSWYQQTPGQGLQFLFEYFSETQRNKGNFPGRFSGRQFSNSRSEMNVSTLELGDSALYLCASSHGQGTGGANVLTFGAGSRLTVL.

This chain connects TRBV3-1 to TRBJ2-5, with 9 nucleotides matching TRBD1. This CDR3 region has 15 residues. After removal of 1 base from V and 7 bases from J, the junction contained 7 bases not matched to a gene. The V gene's germline CDR1 is LGHDT and CDR2 YNNKEL (reference sequence). This chain's CDR3 is CASSQVTGGLGTQYF. CDR3 sequence (DNA): TGTGCCAGCAGCCAAGTTACAGGGGGCTTGGGGACCCAGTACTTC.

The chain links TRBV20-1 to TRBJ2-3, with D unresolved. The germline V and J ends were trimmed by 6 bases and 2 bases, with 9 bases remaining between them. This CDR3 has 12 amino acids. Germline-derived CDR1 and CDR2 are DFQATT and SNEGSKA (reference sequence). This chain's CDR3 is CSAQVDTDTQYF. The CDR3 nucleotides are TGCAGTGCCCAGGTCGACACAGATACGCAGTATTTT.

This clonotype occurred a few times. V is TRBV27 and J is TRBJ2-3; 9 bases match TRBD1. Trimming at V came to 1 base and at J to 10 bases, leaving 15 bases not matched to a gene. Germline V CDR1 and CDR2: MNHEY, SMNVEV (reference sequence). The length of the CDR3 is 17 residues. As DNA, the CDR3 is TGTGCCAGCAGTTTATGGGGACAGGGTGGGGGTTTTTGGGCGCAGTATTTT. This translates into CASSLWGQGGGFWAQYF.

This clonotype appeared a few times. The chain joins TRBV7-2 to TRBJ2-1; 7 bases are a match to TRBD1. V lost 5 bases, J lost 3 bases, and 7 bases stayed unmatched. CDR1 SGHTA and CDR2 FQGNSA come from the germline V gene. This CDR3 spans 15 amino acids. The CDR3 protein is CASSPGTENYNEQFF. The CDR3, as DNA: TGTGCCAGCAGCCCAGGGACAGAAAACTACAATGAGCAGTTCTTC. The full variable domain, in which reference TRBV7-2 and TRBJ2-1 provide the parts outside the CDR3, is GAGVSQSPSNKVTEKGKDVELRCDPISGHTALYWYRQSLGQGLEFLIYFQGNSAPDKSGLPSDRFSAERTGGSVSTLTIQRTQQEDSAVYLCASSPGTENYNEQFFGPGTRLTVL.

This chain uses TRBV11-2 with TRBJ2-1; 8 nucleotides line up with TRBD1. The germline gives CDR1 SGHAT, CDR2 FQNNGV. Losses at the gene ends were 8 bases for V and 2 bases for J; bases not matched to a gene: 8. The CDR3 contains 15 residues. The CDR3 sequence: CASGLRDRTYNEQFF. The CDR3 DNA is TGTGCCAGCGGGCTCCGGGACAGGACCTACAATGAGCAGTTCTTC.

Points on this clonotype: This may arise from a read error, as a much more abundant clone is one base away. The J gene is TRBJ2-5, the V gene TRBV2; no reliable D call. The CDR3 spans 10 residues. Trimming pared 7 bases from V and 3 bases from J, leaving 3 bases between. Germline CDR1 reads SNHLY; CDR2 reads FYNNEI. This CDR3 is CASKEETQYF. DNA of the CDR3: TGTGCCAGCAAAGAAGAGACCCAGTACTTC.

The chain is built from TRBV2 and TRBJ1-4, with unresolved D. The CDR3 has 12 amino acids. Germline lookup yields CDR1 SNHLY and CDR2 FYNNEI. V was shortened by 7 bases and J by 9 bases, with 12 bases between the two germline ends. CDR3 amino acids: CASTREAKKLFF. Here the CDR3 DNA reads TGTGCCAGCACTAGGGAGGCGAAAAAACTGTTTTTT.

The J gene is TRBJ2-3, the V gene TRBV24-1; a possible D gene is TRBD2 (7 bases). Germline-derived CDR1 and CDR2 are KGHDR and SFDVKD. This CDR3 has 15 residues. Trimming took 2 bases from V and 3 from J, leaving 11 bases between them. The CDR3 reads CATSDWEGETDTQYF. CDR3 DNA: TGTGCCACCAGTGATTGGGAGGGGGAGACAGATACGCAGTATTTT.

V and J are TRBV4-2 and TRBJ2-7; possibly TRBD1 for D (5 bases). V gave up 6 bases and J gave up 6 bases, with 18 bases separating them. The CDR3 length is 14 residues. Per the germline V gene, CDR1 is LGHNA and CDR2 is YNFKEQ. CDR3 DNA: TGTGCCAGCAGACACGACAGCGAGATCGGCGAGCAGTACTTC. Encoded protein: CASRHDSEIGEQYF.

This clonotype has a count of ten or more. The CDR3 region has the DNA TGTGCCAGCAGCTTCGGGGGCGATGAGCAGTTCTTC. It translates to CASSFGGDEQFF. The rearrangement links TRBV5-5 to TRBJ2-1; either TRBD1 or TRBD2 may fit D (6 bases each). The CDR3 contains 12 residues. Per the germline V gene, CDR1 is SGHKS and CDR2 is YYEKEE (reference sequence). V lost 2 bases, J lost 8 bases, and 8 bases lay in between.

The chain is built from TRBV7-9 and TRBJ2-1; TRBD1 aligns across 7 bases. Germline V gives CDR1 SEHNR, CDR2 FQNEAQ (reference sequence). The CDR3 loop spans 14 amino acids. After removal of 5 bases from V and 4 bases from J, the junction contained 5 bases not matched to a gene. CDR3 in amino acids: CASSTGQDYNEQFF. The DNA of the CDR3 is TGTGCCAGCAGCACTGGACAGGATTACAATGAGCAGTTCTTC.

The chain combines TRBV20-1 with TRBJ2-5; either TRBD1 or TRBD2 may supply D (5 bases each). The V end lost 1 base, the J end lost 5 bases, and 14 bases lay between the germline ends. This CDR3 region has 14 residues. CDR1 is DFQATT, CDR2 SNEGSKA, per germline (reference sequence). The CDR3 region has the DNA TGCAGTGCTAGAGTTGGTAGCAGGGAGGAGACCCAGTACTTC. Translated: CSARVGSREETQYF.

Worth noting for this clonotype: An end of the junction does not agree with germline; a read error may underlie this. The V and J genes are TRBV20-1 and TRBJ1-2; 8 positions agree with TRBD1. CDR1 is DFQATT and CDR2 is SNEGSKA in the germline V gene (reference sequence). The CDR3 is 13 residues long. The CDR3 is CSARDRGLDGYIF. The CDR3 DNA is TGCAGTGCCCGAGACAGGGGTCTCGATGGCTACATCTTC.

The CDR3 DNA sequence: TGTGCCAGCAGCTTAGAAGCGGCTCAGAACACCGGGGAGCTGTTTTTT. This sequence encodes CASSLEAAQNTGELFF. The chain has TRBV7-2 and TRBJ2-2; TRBD2 is a possible D gene (5 bases). Germline CDR1 reads SGHTA; CDR2 reads FQGNSA. The V gene lost 1 base and the J gene lost 1 base, with 10 bases spanning the gap. The CDR3 is 16 amino acids.

Note on this clonotype: Relative to the germline gene, one junction end is altered; a read error may explain this. The chain couples TRBV24-1 to TRBJ1-2; no clear D. The germline CDR1 and CDR2 sequences are KGHDR and SFDVKD. The CDR3 has 11 amino acids. DNA of the CDR3: TGTGCCGCCAGTGATTTTTTTGGCTACACCTTC. Its protein product is CAASDFFGYTF.

The V and J genes are TRBV20-1 and TRBJ2-5; 7 nucleotides line up with TRBD2. Germline CDR1 and CDR2: DFQATT and SNEGSKA (reference sequence). The ends lost 3 bases at V and 1 base at J; junction bases unmatched: 8. The CDR3 has 15 amino acids. The CDR3 DNA follows: TGCAGTGCTAGTGGGGCTAGCGGCCTCCAAGAGACCCAGTACTTC. Its translation is CSASGASGLQETQYF.

The gene calls are TRBV29-1 and TRBJ2-5; 11 positions match TRBD1. V gave up 4 bases and J gave up 5 bases; unmatched junction bases: 9. CDR3 length equals 15 residues. Per germline, CDR1 SQVTM and CDR2 ANQGSEA. The CDR3: CSVVGDRGFRETQYF. CDR3 nucleotides: TGCAGCGTTGTGGGGGACAGGGGGTTTAGGGAGACCCAGTACTTC.